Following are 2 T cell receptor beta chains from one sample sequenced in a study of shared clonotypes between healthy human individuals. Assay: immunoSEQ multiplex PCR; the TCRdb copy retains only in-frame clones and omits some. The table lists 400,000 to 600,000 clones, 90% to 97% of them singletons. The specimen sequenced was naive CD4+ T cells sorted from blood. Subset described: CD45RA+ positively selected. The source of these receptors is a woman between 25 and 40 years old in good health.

As DNA, the CDR3 is TGTGCCAGCAGCCACCGGACAGCCTACGAGCAGTACTTC. Amino acids: CASSHRTAYEQYF. The rearrangement uses TRBV11-3 and TRBJ2-7; a possible D gene is TRBD1 (6 bases). The CDR3 loop spans 13 amino acids. Looked up from germline, CDR1 is SGHNT and CDR2 is YENEEA. Trimming took 5 bases from V and 2 from J, leaving 10 bases between them.

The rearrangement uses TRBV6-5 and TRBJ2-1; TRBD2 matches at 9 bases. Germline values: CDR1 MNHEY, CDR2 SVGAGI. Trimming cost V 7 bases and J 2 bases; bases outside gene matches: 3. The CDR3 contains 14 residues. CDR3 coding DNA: TGTGCCAGCATAGCGGGAGCGCCCTACAATGAGCAGTTCTTC. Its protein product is CASIAGAPYNEQFF.